The 30 T cell receptor beta chains below all came from one sample that was sequenced in a study of molecular identifiers for immune sequencing clone quantification. TCRdb reprocessed the PCR reads with MiXCR, giving one entry per CDR3 protein. The table lists 90,000 to 120,000 distinct CDR3 sequences, 36% of them singletons. Source material: naive CD8+ T cells from blood, with Jurkat cell RNA spiked in. Subset specified: FACS-sorted CD8+CD4-CCR7+CD45RA+ naive T cells. These receptors all stem from a human donor in good health. Some libraries in this study had Jurkat cell RNA spiked in.

This rearrangement joins TRBV7-8 to TRBJ2-1, with a tentative D call TRBD2 (6 bases). The CDR3 contains 12 residues. V was pared by 8 bases and J by 7 bases, with 12 bases between. Germline V gives CDR1 SGHVS, CDR2 FQNEAQ. Written as DNA, the CDR3 is TGTGCCAGCTCCCGGGACTGGAATGAGCAGTTCTTC. This gives the protein CASSRDWNEQFF.

The chain has TRBV5-6 and TRBJ2-3, with D possibly being TRBD2 (6 bases). Trimming took off 0 bases at V and 8 bases at J, with 16 bases between the two ends. CDR1 and CDR2 (germline): SGHDT, YYEEEE. This CDR3 has 15 amino acids. Here the CDR3 reads CASSLGLGGEGTQYF. The DNA for the CDR3 is TGTGCCAGCAGCTTGGGACTAGGTGGCGAGGGTACGCAGTATTTT.

This clonotype has only a few counts. The CDR3 reads CASSHPQGYGYTF. In nucleotides, the CDR3 is TGTGCCAGCAGTCACCCGCAGGGTTATGGCTACACCTTC. The chain links TRBV5-4 to TRBJ1-2; possible D gene TRBD1, 5 bases. The V end was cut by 5 bases, the J end by 5 bases, with 13 bases between. The CDR3 runs to 13 residues. The germline gives CDR1 SGHNT, CDR2 YYREEE (reference sequence).

This clonotype occurred many times. The chain has TRBV7-2 and TRBJ2-3; tentative D call: TRBD2 (6 bases). V gave up 5 bases and J gave up 4 bases, with 16 bases separating them. Germline CDR1 reads SGHTA; CDR2 reads FQGNSA. The CDR3 has 15 residues. The CDR3 bases are TGTGCCAGCAGCCCAATCTCGGGGGTGGCAGATACGCAGTATTTT. This translates into CASSPISGVADTQYF.

The rearrangement uses TRBV5-3 and TRBJ2-3; D ambiguous. TRBV5-3 is an open reading frame, and its role is uncertain. V was pared by 8 bases and J by 2 bases, with 18 bases between. The CDR3 length is 15 residues. CDR3 sequence: CASSLLGPPTDTQYF. CDR3 nucleotides: TGTGCCAGCAGCCTATTGGGCCCCCCCACAGATACGCAGTATTTT.

V usage is TRBV4-3 and J usage is TRBJ2-7; tentatively, D is TRBD2 (5 bases). This CDR3 region has 13 residues. Germline assignment: CDR1 LGHNA and CDR2 YSLEER. With 2 bases removed from V and 2 bases from J, the gap between germline ends came to 7 bases. CDR3 bases: TGCGCCAGCAGCCAAACGGGGACCTACGAGCAGTACTTC. The encoded protein is CASSQTGTYEQYF.

This clonotype was found a few times. The chain joins TRBV5-4 to TRBJ1-2; 9 bases map to TRBD1. CDR1 and CDR2 (germline): SGHNT, YYREEE (reference sequence). The J segment lost 5 bases and the V segment lost 2 bases, leaving 7 bases of the junction unmatched. The CDR3 is 15 residues long. CDR3 region: CASSFITGGGYGYTF. The CDR3 bases are TGTGCCAGCAGCTTCATAACAGGGGGCGGATATGGCTACACCTTC. Supplemented by reference TRBV5-4 and TRBJ1-2, the full variable domain reads ETGVTQSPTHLIKTRGQQVTLRCSSQSGHNTVSWYQQALGQGPQFIFQYYREEENGRGNFPPRFSGLQFPNYSSELNVNALELDDSALYLCASSFITGGGYGYTFGSGTRLTVV.

This clonotype was found a few times. J is TRBJ1-2 and V is TRBV6-2 or TRBV6-3, with 9 positions matching TRBD1. CDR1 is MNHEY and CDR2 is SVGEGT in the germline V gene. The V and J ends lost 6 bases and 7 bases, in that order; junction bases with no gene match: 6. The CDR3 sequence is 13 residues long. CDR3 protein: CASRDRGDAGYTF. CDR3 sequence (DNA): TGTGCCAGCAGGGACAGGGGAGATGCTGGCTACACCTTC.

This clonotype has only a few counts. This chain joins TRBV28 and TRBJ2-7; D unclear. CDR1 is MDHEN, CDR2 SYDVKM, per germline. CDR3 length: 10 amino acids. With 11 bases removed from V and 0 bases from J, the gap between germline ends came to 5 bases. The CDR3 here is CAFPSYEQYF. The CDR3, as DNA: TGTGCCTTCCCCTCCTACGAGCAGTACTTC.

In nucleotides, the CDR3 is TGTGCCAGCACTCCACAGGGAAACACTGAAGCTTTCTTT. Its protein is CASTPQGNTEAFF. The gene calls are TRBV12-3 or TRBV12-4 and TRBJ1-1; tentatively, D is TRBD1 (6 bases). Trimming removed 7 bases from V and 2 bases from J, with 11 bases in between. The CDR3 has 13 amino acids.

This chain joins TRBV2 and TRBJ2-5; TRBD2 matches 13 bases. V shed 9 bases, J shed 5 bases, and the junction held 9 bases outside the gene matches. Looked up from germline, CDR1 is SNHLY and CDR2 is FYNNEI. The CDR3 spans 15 residues. CDR3 bases: TGTGCCAGGACGATAGGACTAGCGGGAGTGGAGACCCAGTACTTC. Residues: CARTIGLAGVETQYF.

As to this clonotype: A read error is possible here, since a much larger clone lies one base away. The chain recombines TRBV7-6 with TRBJ2-7, with TRBD2 as a possible D gene (6 bases). V lost 5 bases to trimming and J lost 2 bases, with 13 bases between them. The CDR3 extends over 14 amino acids. Germline-derived CDR1 and CDR2 are SGHVS and FNYEAQ. CDR3 nucleotides: TGTGCCAGCAGCCGCGACGGCGGGGCCTACGAGCAGTACTTC. Amino acid sequence: CASSRDGGAYEQYF.

This clonotype was counted at least ten times. The chain recombines TRBV7-8 with TRBJ1-5; 7 bases match TRBD1. Germline lookup yields CDR1 SGHVS and CDR2 FQNEAQ. The CDR3 runs to 16 residues. With V trimmed by 4 bases and J by 0 bases, 6 bases remained unmatched. The CDR3, as DNA: TGTGCCAGCAGCTGGGGACAGCACTATAGCAATCAGCCCCAGCATTTT. It encodes CASSWGQHYSNQPQHF.

CDR3 DNA: TGTGCCAGCAGCTCCATGGGGGACAGGGCAGATACGCAGTATTTT. It codes for CASSSMGDRADTQYF. This rearrangement joins TRBV7-3 to TRBJ2-3; TRBD1 aligns across 9 bases. This CDR3 is 15 amino acids long. V lost 4 bases and J lost 4; bases outside the gene matches: 6. Germline CDR1 SGHTA, CDR2 FQGTGA.

This clonotype was counted many times. This chain uses TRBV28 with TRBJ2-5; D possibly corresponds to TRBD2 (6 bases). The germline gives CDR1 MDHEN, CDR2 SYDVKM. The V and J ends lost 6 bases and 3 bases respectively, with 20 bases between them. CDR3 length equals 16 residues. Written as DNA, the CDR3 is TGTGCCAGCAGAACGAGACTAGGTCGTTCGAAAGAGACCCAGTACTTC. Amino acids: CASRTRLGRSKETQYF.

This clonotype was detected ten times or more. The chain joins TRBV28 to TRBJ1-5; the D is unclear. Trimming stripped 4 bases from V and 6 bases from J, with 13 bases between. There are 14 residues in the CDR3. CDR1 MDHEN and CDR2 SYDVKM come from the germline V gene. Here the CDR3 reads CASSWAGLGQPQHF. CDR3 nucleotide sequence: TGTGCCAGCAGTTGGGCGGGGTTGGGTCAGCCCCAGCATTTT.

This sequence joins TRBV12-3 or TRBV12-4 and TRBJ2-7; TRBD2 aligns across 7 bases. This CDR3 comprises 14 residues. J was trimmed by 3 bases and V by 4 bases; bases with no gene match: 6. The CDR3 here is CASSSGRGDYEQYF. CDR3 coding DNA: TGTGCCAGCAGTTCGGGACGGGGGGACTACGAGCAGTACTTC.

This clonotype turned up a few times. The chain recombines TRBV10-3 with TRBJ2-7; 7 bases are shared with TRBD2. J lost 4 bases, V lost 2 bases, and 5 bases had no gene match. The length of the CDR3 is 14 residues. CDR1 ENHRY and CDR2 SYGVKD come from the germline V gene. The CDR3: CAISEASGQYEQYF. The CDR3 DNA follows: TGTGCCATCAGTGAGGCTAGCGGACAATACGAGCAGTACTTC.

This clonotype occurred a few times. This chain connects TRBV7-9 to TRBJ2-1; TRBD2 matches 11 bases. V was clipped by 4 bases and J by 8 bases; unmatched bases: 10. Germline V lookup: CDR1 SEHNR, CDR2 FQNEAQ (reference sequence). This CDR3 has 16 residues. CDR3 sequence reads: CASSSRVAGGPHEQFF. CDR3 nucleotides: TGTGCCAGCAGCTCCCGGGTAGCGGGAGGGCCCCATGAGCAGTTCTTC. Supplemented by reference TRBV7-9 and TRBJ2-1, the full variable domain reads DTGVSQNPRHKITKRGQNVTFRCDPISEHNRLYWYRQTLGQGPEFLTYFQNEAQLEKSRLLSDRFSAERPKGSFSTLEIQRTEQGDSAMYLCASSSRVAGGPHEQFFGPGTRLTVL.

The J gene is TRBJ2-7, the V gene TRBV28; D ambiguous. The germline gives CDR1 MDHEN, CDR2 SYDVKM. The CDR3 sequence is 11 residues long. V was shortened by 5 bases and J by 6 bases, with 8 bases between the two germline ends. The CDR3 sequence: CASSPLPEQYF. CDR3 DNA: TGTGCCAGCAGTCCCTTACCCGAGCAGTACTTC.

About this clonotype: A much larger clone differs by one base, so this may be a read error. This chain joins TRBV7-2 and TRBJ2-6, with no clear D. Germline V CDR1 and CDR2: SGHTA, FQGNSA. The CDR3 has 17 residues. CDR3 sequence reads: CASSLPRVLSGPNVLTF. The CDR3 nucleotides are TGTGCCAGCAGCTTGCCCCGGGTCCTCTCTGGGCCCAACGTCCTGACTTTC. The whole variable domain, filled in from reference TRBV7-2 and TRBJ2-6, reads GAGVSQSPSNKVTEKGKDVELRCDPISGHTALYWYRQSLGQGLEFLIYFQGNSAPDKSGLPSDRFSAERTGGSVSTLTIQRTQQEDSAVYLCASSLPRVLSGPNVLTFGAGSRLTVL.

The rearrangement joins TRBV5-4 to TRBJ2-7; TRBD2 matches 10 bases. The CDR3 spans 17 residues. Germline V gives CDR1 SGHNT, CDR2 YYREEE (reference sequence). After removal of 0 bases from V and 1 base from J, the junction contained 7 bases not matched to a gene. The CDR3 DNA reads as TGTGCCAGCAGCTTGGAAACCGGGACTAGCGTTTCCTACGAGCAGTACTTC. Amino acids: CASSLETGTSVSYEQYF. Looking up the rest from reference TRBV5-4 and TRBJ2-7 gives the full variable domain: ETGVTQSPTHLIKTRGQQVTLRCSSQSGHNTVSWYQQALGQGPQFIFQYYREEENGRGNFPPRFSGLQFPNYSSELNVNALELDDSALYLCASSLETGTSVSYEQYFGPGTRLTVT.

This clonotype was seen ten or more times. The V call is TRBV29-1, the J call TRBJ2-3, with D perhaps TRBD2 (5 bases). Between the trimmed V and J ends, which lost 4 bases and 7 bases, there was a span of 21 bases. Germline V gene data show CDR1 as SQVTM and CDR2 as ANQGSEA. This CDR3 has 15 residues. CDR3 region: CSVGEWTVLVYTQYF. Here the CDR3 DNA reads TGCAGCGTTGGGGAGTGGACGGTATTGGTATATACGCAGTATTTT.

This clonotype was detected a few times. The chain recombines TRBV5-8 with TRBJ1-5, with TRBD1 identical over 9 bases. The CDR3 loop spans 13 amino acids. CDR1 is SGHTS, CDR2 YDEGEE, per germline. V was pared by 5 bases and J by 7 bases, with 4 bases of the junction left unmatched. CDR3 DNA sequence: TGTGCCAGCAGTTACAGGGGGCGGCAGCCCCAGCATTTT. Residues: CASSYRGRQPQHF.

Regarding this clonotype: One end of the junction varies from germline; a read error may be responsible. V gene TRBV12-3 or TRBV12-4 combines with J gene TRBJ1-4; D is uncertain. The CDR3 covers 15 residues. CDR3 nucleotide sequence: TGTGCCAGCAGTCCCCCCAACCTAACTAATGAAAAACTGATATTT. Its translation: CASSPPNLTNEKLIF.

This clonotype has a handful of counts. The chain links TRBV6-2 or TRBV6-3 to TRBJ1-1; D not certain. Trimming removed 6 bases at V and 8 bases at J, with 13 bases between. CDR3 length: 12 residues. Germline values: CDR1 MNHEY, CDR2 SVGEGT. CDR3 loop: CASSLIRGEAFF. DNA of the CDR3: TGTGCCAGCAGCCTCATACGGGGAGAAGCTTTCTTT.

This clonotype was recorded at least ten times. V and J are TRBV7-2 and TRBJ1-5; D unresolved. CDR1 and CDR2 (germline): SGHTA, FQGNSA. The V and J ends lost 6 bases and 1 base respectively, with 10 bases between them. The CDR3 spans 14 residues. CDR3 DNA sequence: TGTGCCAGCAGTCCGTACACCAGCAATCAGCCCCAGCATTTT. Protein product: CASSPYTSNQPQHF.

In this sample, this clonotype turned up many times. The chain is built from TRBV28 and TRBJ2-7; D not resolved. Germline CDR1 reads MDHEN; CDR2 reads SYDVKM. Trimming took 5 bases from V and 1 from J, leaving 12 bases between them. CDR3 size: 14 residues. The CDR3 sequence is CASSNPLLSYEQYF. CDR3 nucleotide sequence: TGTGCCAGCAGTAACCCACTCTTGTCCTACGAGCAGTACTTC.

Details on this clonotype: This may be a read error: a much more frequent sequence differs by one nucleotide. CDR3: CASSEVWAHRAYF. The CDR3 coding sequence is TGTGCCAGCAGTGAAGTATGGGCGCACCGGGCGTATTTT. V usage is TRBV6-1 and J usage is TRBJ2-3; D is ambiguous. Trimming removed 1 base at V and 14 bases at J, with 16 bases between. Germline values: CDR1 MNHNS, CDR2 SASEGT. The CDR3 extends over 13 amino acids.

The table lists this clonotype with a few counts. This may come from a read error, since a much larger clone is one base off. V and J are TRBV6-5 and TRBJ2-5, with D unclear. CDR1 and CDR2 (germline): MNHEY, SVGAGI. The CDR3 sequence is 15 residues long. CDR3 amino acids: CASRIDTLGQEPQYF. CDR3 coding DNA: TGTGCCAGCAGGATCGACACCTTGGGCCAAGAGCCCCAGTACTTC.